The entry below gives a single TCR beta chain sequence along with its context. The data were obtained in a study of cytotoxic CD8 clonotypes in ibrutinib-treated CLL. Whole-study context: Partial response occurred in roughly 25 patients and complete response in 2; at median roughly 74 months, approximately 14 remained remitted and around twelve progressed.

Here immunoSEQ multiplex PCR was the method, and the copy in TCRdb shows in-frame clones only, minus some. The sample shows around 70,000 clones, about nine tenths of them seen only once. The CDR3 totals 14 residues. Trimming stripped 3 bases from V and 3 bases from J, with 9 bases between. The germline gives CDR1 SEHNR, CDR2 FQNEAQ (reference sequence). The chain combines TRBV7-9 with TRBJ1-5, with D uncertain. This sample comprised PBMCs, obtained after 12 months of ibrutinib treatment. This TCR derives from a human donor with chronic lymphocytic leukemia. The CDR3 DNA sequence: TGTGCCAGCAGCTTTACATCCGCCAATCAGCCCCAGCATTTT. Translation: CASSFTSANQPQHF.